The 12 T cell receptor beta chains below all came from one sample that was sequenced in a study of blood T cell repertoires in COVID-19. The table came from immunoSEQ multiplex PCR; TCRdb's copy has only in-frame clones and leaves some out. The sample includes around 100,000 clones, about four fifths of them seen just once. The sample consisted of peripheral blood. The source of these receptors is a human donor in a cohort sampled during active COVID-19.

This rearrangement joins TRBV27 to TRBJ2-1; 13 bases align to TRBD2. This CDR3 contains 16 residues. CDR1 and CDR2 (germline): MNHEY, SMNVEV (reference sequence). The V and J ends lost 3 bases and 9 bases, in that order; junction bases with no gene match: 8. The CDR3: CASSFILAGGRSEQFF. CDR3 sequence (DNA): TGTGCCAGCAGTTTCATACTAGCGGGGGGGCGGAGTGAGCAGTTCTTC.

This clone was picked up a small number of times. The chain has TRBV3-1 (or the pseudogene TRBV3-2) and TRBJ2-7, with D possibly matching TRBD1 (5 bases). The CDR3 runs 15 residues. CDR1 LGHDT and CDR2 YNNKEL come from the germline V gene (reference sequence). Trimming took 5 bases from V and 1 from J, leaving 15 bases between them. CDR3 coding DNA: TGTGCCAGCAGCTTCCTTGGGGCCGCGTCCTACGAGCAGTACTTC. Translated, it gives CASSFLGAASYEQYF.

Here the CDR3 reads CASSRQGVIGGYTF. CDR3 nucleotides: TGTGCCAGCAGTCGACAGGGGGTAATTGGGGGCTACACCTTC. The rearrangement uses TRBV6-5 and TRBJ1-2; TRBD1 agrees at 9 bases. The CDR3 extends over 14 amino acids. The V gene end was trimmed by 5 bases and the J gene end by 8 bases; junction bases not matched to a gene: 9. In germline, CDR1 is MNHEY, CDR2 SVGAGI.

The V call is TRBV5-1, the J call TRBJ2-2; 10 bases are shared with TRBD2. With 1 base clipped from V and 0 bases from J, the junction kept 0 bases outside the gene matches. The CDR3 spans 16 residues. Germline-derived CDR1 and CDR2 are SGHRS and YFSETQ. The DNA for the CDR3 is TGCGCCAGCAGCTTGACTAGCGGGGCGAACACCGGGGAGCTGTTTTTT. Amino acid sequence: CASSLTSGANTGELFF.

The chain is built from TRBV5-1 and TRBJ2-5, with 8 nucleotides matching TRBD2. The CDR3 consists of 15 residues. Trimming at V came to 4 bases and at J to 4 bases, leaving 9 bases not matched to a gene. Germline values: CDR1 SGHRS, CDR2 YFSETQ. The CDR3 region has the DNA TGCGCCAGCAGCATGGGTCCCAGCGGGGGAGAGACCCAGTACTTC. Its translation: CASSMGPSGGETQYF.

This chain uses TRBV6-6 with TRBJ2-6; 9 positions agree with TRBD1. The germline V gene has CDR1 MNHNY and CDR2 SVGAGI (reference sequence). This CDR3 comprises 16 residues. V lost 6 bases to trimming and J lost 2 bases; unmatched junction nucleotides: 5. CDR3 sequence (DNA): TGTGCCAGCAGGGGACAGGGCGCGGCTGGGGCCAACGTCCTGACTTTC. It is translated as CASRGQGAAGANVLTF.

This chain joins TRBV5-8 and TRBJ1-3; TRBD1 aligns across 7 bases. Germline assignment: CDR1 SGHTS and CDR2 YDEGEE. The CDR3 has 15 amino acids. The J segment lost 2 bases and the V segment lost 5 bases, leaving 7 bases of the junction unmatched. The CDR3 DNA is TGTGCCAGCAGAATCGACAGGGCCACTGGAAACACCATATATTTT. Translated, it gives CASRIDRATGNTIYF.

Remarks on this clone: Distinct nucleotide sequences in the sample also encode this CDR3. The gene calls are TRBV5-4 and TRBJ1-2; a possible D gene is TRBD1 (6 bases). The CDR3 contains 14 residues. V lost 6 bases, J lost 0 bases, and 12 bases lay in between. Germline assignment: CDR1 SGHNT and CDR2 YYREEE (reference sequence). In DNA form, the CDR3 reads TGTGCCAGCACCATGGGGGCCTCTAACTATGGCTACACCTTC. Amino acid sequence: CASTMGASNYGYTF. Together with reference TRBV5-4 and TRBJ1-2, the CDR3 gives the full variable domain: ETGVTQSPTHLIKTRGQQVTLRCSSQSGHNTVSWYQQALGQGPQFIFQYYREEENGRGNFPPRFSGLQFPNYSSELNVNALELDDSALYLCASTMGASNYGYTFGSGTRLTVV.

The chain is built from TRBV4-3 and TRBJ2-1; 9 bases align to TRBD1. CDR1 is LGHNA and CDR2 is YSLEER in the germline V gene. The CDR3 spans 16 residues. With V trimmed by 4 bases and J by 9 bases, 13 bases remained unmatched. Here the CDR3 reads CASSLIRGQGWGEQFF. The CDR3 DNA reads TGCGCCAGCAGCCTAATAAGGGGACAGGGATGGGGTGAGCAGTTCTTC.

This chain uses TRBV28 with TRBJ2-1; possibly TRBD2 for D (5 bases). Trimming left V 3 bases short and J 7 bases short, with 10 bases between. The length of the CDR3 is 13 residues. Germline lookup yields CDR1 MDHEN and CDR2 SYDVKM. The CDR3 here is CASSFRTRNEQFF. CDR3 coding DNA: TGTGCCAGCAGTTTTCGGACTCGGAATGAGCAGTTCTTC. The full variable domain, with the rest looked up from reference TRBV28 and TRBJ2-1, is DVKVTQSSRYLVKRTGEKVFLECVQDMDHENMFWYRQDPGLGLRLIYFSYDVKMKEKGDIPEGYSVSREKKERFSLILESASTNQTSMYLCASSFRTRNEQFFGPGTRLTVL.

V usage is TRBV29-1 and J usage is TRBJ1-2, with D possibly being TRBD1 (5 bases). The CDR3 is 13 residues long. Germline assignment: CDR1 SQVTM and CDR2 ANQGSEA. Trimming removed 4 bases from V and 2 bases from J, with 11 bases in between. As DNA, the CDR3 is TGCAGCGTTGGGGCAGGGTACAACTATGGCTACACCTTC. This encodes CSVGAGYNYGYTF. Full variable domain (missing parts from reference TRBV29-1 and TRBJ1-2): SAVISQKPSRDICQRGTSLTIQCQVDSQVTMMFWYRQQPGQSLTLIATANQGSEATYESGFVIDKFPISRPNLTFSTLTVSNMSPEDSSIYLCSVGAGYNYGYTFGSGTRLTVV.

The count of this clone is one. The rearrangement links TRBV18 to TRBJ2-1, with TRBD2 matching over 8 bases. The length of the CDR3 is 12 residues. The trim removed 0 bases at V and 14 bases at J, leaving 3 bases unmatched. The germline gives CDR1 KGHSH, CDR2 LQKENI. The CDR3 DNA is TGTGCCAGCTCACCACCGGTCGGGGGGGAGTTCTTC. Protein product: CASSPPVGGEFF. The full variable domain, its missing parts supplied by reference TRBV18 and TRBJ2-1, is NAGVMQNPRHLVRRRGQEARLRCSPMKGHSHVYWYRQLPEEGLKFMVYLQKENIIDESGMPKERFSAEFPKEGPSILRIQQVVRGDSAAYFCASSPPVGGEFFGPGTRLTVL.